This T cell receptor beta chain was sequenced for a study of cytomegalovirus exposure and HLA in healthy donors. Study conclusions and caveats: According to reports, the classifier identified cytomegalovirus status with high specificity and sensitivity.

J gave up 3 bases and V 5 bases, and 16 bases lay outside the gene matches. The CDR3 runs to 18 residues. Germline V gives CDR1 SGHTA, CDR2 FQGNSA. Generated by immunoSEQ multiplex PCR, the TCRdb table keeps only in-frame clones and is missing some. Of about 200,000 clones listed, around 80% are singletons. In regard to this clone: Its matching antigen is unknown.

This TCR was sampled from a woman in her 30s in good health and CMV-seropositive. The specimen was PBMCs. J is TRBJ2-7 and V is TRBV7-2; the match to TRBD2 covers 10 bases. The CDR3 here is CASSRGALAGGQGYEQYF. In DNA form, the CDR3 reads TGTGCCAGCAGCAGGGGGGCCTTAGCGGGAGGCCAGGGCTACGAGCAGTACTTC.